This T cell receptor (beta chain) was recovered during a study of neurological immune-mediated disorders. The CDR3 has 12 residues. CDR1 and CDR2 (germline): MGHDK, SYGVNS. V was cut by 8 bases and J by 7 bases, with 12 bases left in between. Of note for this clonotype: The antigen is not known.

The authors produced cDNA by 5'RACE using 10-nucleotide random UMIs. MiXCR, applied by TCRdb to the 5' RACE reads, yields one record per CDR3 protein. The sample contains roughly 74,000 distinct CDR3 sequences, 5.2% of which appear only once. Study conclusions and caveats: The greatest TCR clonal expansion occurred in HTLV-1-associated myelopathy and the least in multiple sclerosis, which fell below healthy controls. None of the CDR3 amino acid sequences of expanded clones were shared across subjects, and this suggested private repertoires in all groups.

The specimen was PBMCs. V usage is TRBV25-1 and J usage is TRBJ2-1; D call uncertain. The source of this sequence is a man between 18 and 35 years old with multiple sclerosis. In nucleotides, the CDR3 is TGTGCCAGCGGCCCCCCCGTTAATGAGCAGTTCTTC. Its translation is CASGPPVNEQFF.